A selection of T cell receptor beta chains follows, all from one sample in a study of blood T cell repertoires in COVID-19. Using immunoSEQ multiplex PCR, the repertoire was profiled, and TCRdb retains in-frame clones only, with some absent. Of around 65,000 clones in the sample, about 90% were seen once. Sequenced material: peripheral blood. The receptors originated from a human donor in a cohort sampled during active COVID-19. Each CDR3 is given with its conserved first and last residue.

CDR3aa	v_gene	j_gene
CASRLNRGVRNQPQHF	TRBV28	TRBJ1-5
CASSPHYGGTSYEQYF	TRBV7-2	TRBJ2-7
CASSYSARTGGTEAFF	TRBV6-5	TRBJ1-1
CASSPSPTGRQETQYF	TRBV5-5	TRBJ2-5
CASSLGGGSAPYEQYF	TRBV7-2	TRBJ2-7
CASSSGQPSSPQHF	TRBV7-2	TRBJ1-5
CASSYNRGTGANVLTF	TRBV7-8	TRBJ2-6
CASSSPDSHEQYF	TRBV7-6	TRBJ2-7
CASSFGQGRKESPLHF	TRBV27	TRBJ1-6
CASSIDERGQGVNEQFF	TRBV19	TRBJ2-1
CASSLNRGTDTQYF	TRBV7-3	TRBJ2-3
CASSPQGQGSSGELFF	TRBV18	TRBJ2-2
CASRPQGYEQYF	TRBV23-1	TRBJ2-7
CASSLMGSGSYNEQFF	TRBV7-3	TRBJ2-1
CASSESKGTGIAKNIQYF	TRBV10-2	TRBJ2-4
CASSALAGAGTQYF	TRBV6-4	TRBJ2-3
CASRRGVAFF	TRBV28	TRBJ1-1
CAISASGTYEQYF	TRBV10-3	TRBJ2-7
CASSLRGYGQGSGNTIYF	TRBV11-2	TRBJ1-3
CASSLSGGHEKLFF	TRBV7-6	TRBJ1-4
CASSLTGTTTYEQYF	TRBV7-9	TRBJ2-7
CASSNPDRGQPQHF	TRBV19	TRBJ1-5
CASGGDSRAYEQYF	TRBV19	TRBJ2-7
CASRPPDYRGETQYF	TRBV21-1	TRBJ2-5
CASSIRLAGAYSYNEQFF	TRBV18	TRBJ2-1
CASRPGQLASGGNEKLFF	TRBV5-1	TRBJ1-4
CASSRTSGGTQYF	TRBV6-6	TRBJ2-5
CASLGGARLSNTEAFF	TRBV28	TRBJ1-1
CASTPPTEAFF	TRBV9	TRBJ1-1
CASSLEGTGYEQYF	TRBV7-9	TRBJ2-7
CASSIAGGLNTEAFF	TRBV19	TRBJ1-1
CASSRYRGPTDTQYF	TRBV18	TRBJ2-3
CASSLGFGGISYEQYF	TRBV11-1	TRBJ2-7
CASSAGARQGDGYTF	TRBV9	TRBJ1-2
CASSERDRSNQPQHF	TRBV6-1	TRBJ1-5
CASSVGAGGTPEQFF	TRBV9	TRBJ2-1
CASSFPPFLKREETQYF	TRBV27	TRBJ2-5
CASSLQGRQPQHF	TRBV6-2/TRBV6-3	TRBJ1-5
CASSAGQGIRSNQPQHF	TRBV6-1	TRBJ1-5
CASSTGGGLVGETQYF	TRBV11-1	TRBJ2-5
CASSLYGTGTSGSTYEQYF	TRBV4-1	TRBJ2-7